The 22 T cell receptor beta chains in this list originate from one sample, sequenced in a study of CD8+ T cells in alopecia areata. Treatment specified: oral pan-JAK inhibitor, 5-10 mg twice daily. It was cDNA, reverse transcribed from extracted RNA, that served as the sequencing template. TCRdb keeps only in-frame clones here, not all; method: immunoSEQ multiplex PCR. The sample carries about 150,000 clones, 55% to 75% recorded once. The sample was CD4+ T cells sorted from blood, taken at week 4, from a patient treated with tofacitinib. The origin of the receptors is a human donor with alopecia areata.

Worth noting for this clone: This sample includes further DNA sequences coding for the same CDR3. The gene calls are TRBV30 and TRBJ2-7; 7 nucleotides agree with TRBD1. The CDR3 consists of 14 residues. CDR1 GTSNPN and CDR2 SVGIG come from the germline V gene (reference sequence). V lost 1 base to trimming and J lost 1 base; unmatched junction nucleotides: 4. The DNA for the CDR3 is TGTGCCTGGAGTGGGACAGGCTTATCCTACGAGCAGTACTTC. Amino acids: CAWSGTGLSYEQYF. Full variable domain (missing parts from reference TRBV30 and TRBJ2-7): SQTIHQWPATLVQPVGSPLSLECTVEGTSNPNLYWYRQAAGRGLQLLFYSVGIGQISSEVPQNLSASRPQDRQFILSSKKLLLSDSGFYLCAWSGTGLSYEQYFGPGTRLTVT.

The rearrangement links TRBV5-1 to TRBJ1-6; weak D call: TRBD1 (5 bases). The CDR3 consists of 15 residues. The germline CDR1 and CDR2 sequences are SGHRS and YFSETQ. Deletions cut 1 base from V and 10 bases from J, with 15 bases between. The CDR3 sequence is CASSLREGRESPLHF. The CDR3 DNA reads as TGCGCCAGCAGCTTGCGCGAGGGGAGGGAATCACCCCTCCACTTT.

The genes are TRBV30 and TRBJ2-2; perhaps TRBD1 as D (5 bases). CDR3 size: 15 residues. Germline V lookup: CDR1 GTSNPN, CDR2 SVGIG (reference sequence). Trimming took off 1 base at V and 7 bases at J, with 16 bases between the two ends. CDR3 amino acids: CAWSDHRFPRGELFF. The CDR3 DNA sequence: TGTGCCTGGAGTGACCACAGGTTTCCTCGCGGGGAGCTGTTTTTT. Full variable domain (rest looked up from reference TRBV30 and TRBJ2-2): SQTIHQWPATLVQPVGSPLSLECTVEGTSNPNLYWYRQAAGRGLQLLFYSVGIGQISSEVPQNLSASRPQDRQFILSSKKLLLSDSGFYLCAWSDHRFPRGELFFGEGSRLTVL.

The gene calls are TRBV6-6 and TRBJ1-3, with D hard to call. The CDR3 is 15 amino acids. Per the germline V gene, CDR1 is MNHNY and CDR2 is SVGAGI (reference sequence). The V end lost 6 bases, the J end lost 0 bases, and 12 bases lay between the germline ends. CDR3: CASSRVGSSGNTIYF. As DNA, the CDR3 is TGTGCCAGCAGCCGGGTGGGAAGCTCTGGAAACACCATATATTTT.

Only a few counts were recorded for this clone. The gene calls are TRBV6-1 and TRBJ1-6, with D perhaps TRBD1 (5 bases). This CDR3 is built from 15 residues. Germline lookup yields CDR1 MNHNS and CDR2 SASEGT. Deletions cut 2 bases from V and 9 bases from J, with 14 bases between. The CDR3 is CASSEPFDGGSPLHF. The CDR3, as DNA: TGTGCCAGCAGTGAACCGTTCGATGGGGGTTCACCCCTCCACTTT.

This clone was detected once. The CDR3 reads CASSSGLSEQYF. CDR3 bases: TGCGCCAGCAGCTCCGGTCTCAGCGAGCAGTACTTC. The chain has TRBV5-1 and TRBJ2-7; D call uncertain. CDR1 and CDR2 from the germline V gene are SGHRS and YFSETQ. V lost 3 bases and J 6 bases, leaving 10 bases between the germline ends. The CDR3 consists of 12 residues.

J is TRBJ1-3 and V is TRBV5-1, with a possible D match to TRBD1 (6 bases). This CDR3 region has 15 residues. The V end was cut by 4 bases, the J end by 0 bases, with 11 bases between. Germline CDR1 and CDR2: SGHRS and YFSETQ. The CDR3 loop is CASSQQGDSGNTIYF. For the CDR3, the DNA is TGCGCCAGCAGCCAACAGGGAGACTCTGGAAACACCATATATTTT.

In the case of this clone: The identical CDR3 is also encoded by other nucleotide sequences in the sample. The chain uses TRBV29-1 and TRBJ2-3; either TRBD1 or TRBD2 may supply D (5 bases each). The CDR3 totals 12 residues. Germline V gene data show CDR1 as SQVTM and CDR2 as ANQGSEA. Trimming shortened V by 3 bases and J by 3 bases, and 7 bases separated the two germline ends. CDR3 residues: CSVDGGTDTQYF. CDR3 nucleotide sequence: TGCAGCGTTGATGGGGGAACAGATACGCAGTATTTT.

DNA for the CDR3: TGTGCCAGCAGCGGGGGAGCCGGGGAGCTGTTTTTT. Encoded protein: CASSGGAGELFF. V and J are TRBV2 and TRBJ2-2; TRBD2 might be the D (6 bases). There are 12 residues in the CDR3. CDR1 is SNHLY and CDR2 is FYNNEI in the germline V gene. Between the trimmed V and J ends, which lost 6 bases and 6 bases, there was a span of 8 bases. Full variable domain (missing parts from reference TRBV2 and TRBJ2-2): EPEVTQTPSHQVTQMGQEVILRCVPISNHLYFYWYRQILGQKVEFLVSFYNNEISEKSEIFDDQFSVERPDGSNFTLKIRSTKLEDSAMYFCASSGGAGELFFGEGSRLTVL.

The V call is TRBV27, the J call TRBJ1-6, with TRBD1 identical over 7 bases. V shed 2 bases and J 5 bases; nucleotides not matched to a gene: 6. From germline, CDR1 is MNHEY and CDR2 SMNVEV (reference sequence). This CDR3 is 16 amino acids long. DNA of the CDR3: TGTGCCAGCAGTTTAGCCCCAGGGGGGGATAATTCACCCCTCCACTTT. This sequence encodes CASSLAPGGDNSPLHF.

This clone has more than one count but fewer than ten. The V call is TRBV7-9, the J call TRBJ2-5, with 9 bases that match TRBD1. The CDR3 extends over 15 amino acids. Germline V lookup: CDR1 SEHNR, CDR2 FQNEAQ (reference sequence). Losses at the gene ends were 4 bases for V and 5 bases for J; bases not matched to a gene: 8. For the CDR3, the DNA is TGTGCCAGCAGCTATTACAGGGGGCCAGGGGAGACCCAGTACTTC. It yields the protein CASSYYRGPGETQYF. Using reference TRBV7-9 and TRBJ2-5 for the parts outside the CDR3, the full variable domain is DTGVSQNPRHKITKRGQNVTFRCDPISEHNRLYWYRQTLGQGPEFLTYFQNEAQLEKSRLLSDRFSAERPKGSFSTLEIQRTEQGDSAMYLCASSYYRGPGETQYFGPGTRLLVL.

This sequence joins TRBV9 and TRBJ2-2; no definite D call. V gave up 1 base and J gave up 4 bases, with 8 bases separating them. The CDR3 spans 14 residues. Germline V gives CDR1 SGDLS, CDR2 YYNGEE. This chain's CDR3 is CASSVNLATGELFF. CDR3 nucleotides: TGTGCCAGCAGCGTAAATCTGGCCACCGGGGAGCTGTTTTTT.

This CDR3 reads CASSQSRTGNEQYF. The CDR3, as DNA: TGTGCCAGCAGCCAATCCCGGACAGGGAACGAGCAGTACTTC. The J gene is TRBJ2-7, the V gene TRBV14; the match to TRBD1 covers 8 bases. V was clipped by 2 bases and J by 5 bases; unmatched bases: 5. The germline gives CDR1 SGHDN, CDR2 FVKESK. The CDR3 consists of 14 residues. Together with reference TRBV14 and TRBJ2-7, the CDR3 gives the full variable domain: EAGVTQFPSHSVIEKGQTVTLRCDPISGHDNLYWYRRVMGKEIKFLLHFVKESKQDESGMPNNRFLAERTGGTYSTLKVQPAELEDSGVYFCASSQSRTGNEQYFGPGTRLTVT.

The CDR3 region has the DNA TGTGCCAGCAGCTTAGATGGGCGGGATTATCAGCCCCAGCATTTT. Translating it yields CASSLDGRDYQPQHF. This chain connects TRBV7-9 to TRBJ1-5; D is unclear. Deletions cut 1 base from V and 5 bases from J, with 12 bases between. The CDR3 is 15 residues long. The germline V gene encodes CDR1 SEHNR and CDR2 FQNEAQ (reference sequence).

The chain has TRBV30 and TRBJ2-7, with unresolved D. The germline V and J ends were trimmed by 4 bases and 1 base, with 8 bases remaining between them. Germline CDR1 is GTSNPN and CDR2 is SVGIG (reference sequence). This CDR3 is 12 amino acids long. This CDR3 reads CAWIGGSYEQYF. CDR3 DNA: TGTGCCTGGATCGGCGGTTCCTACGAGCAGTACTTC.

The count of this clone is one. This chain links TRBV5-6 with TRBJ2-7, with 10 bases that match TRBD2. The V and J ends lost 0 bases and 5 bases, in that order; junction bases with no gene match: 2. This CDR3 has 14 residues. Per germline, CDR1 SGHDT and CDR2 YYEEEE. CDR3 protein: CASSLVLAGDEQYF. The CDR3 nucleotides read TGTGCCAGCAGCTTGGTTCTAGCGGGGGACGAGCAGTACTTC.

V is TRBV5-6 and J is TRBJ2-1, with TRBD2 matching 7 bases. V gave up 4 bases and J gave up 2 bases; unmatched junction bases: 9. This CDR3 comprises 16 residues. CDR1 and CDR2 (germline): SGHDT, YYEEEE. CDR3 amino acids: CASSEPSGGTYNEQFF. Here the CDR3 DNA reads TGTGCCAGCAGCGAACCTAGCGGAGGGACCTACAATGAGCAGTTCTTC.

This clone was detected once. This sample also contains other DNA sequences that code for the same CDR3. This sequence joins TRBV29-1 and TRBJ1-2; D is undetermined. CDR1 SQVTM and CDR2 ANQGSEA come from the germline V gene. V lost 4 bases and J lost 8, with 5 bases in between. This CDR3 has 9 amino acids. In nucleotides, the CDR3 is TGCAGCGTTGGAGGAGGCTACACCTTC. It yields the protein CSVGGGYTF.

Only a few counts were recorded for this clone. This chain joins TRBV4-1 and TRBJ2-1; 12 bases fit TRBD2. CDR1 and CDR2 (germline): MGHRA, YSYEKL. Trimming took 6 bases from V and 7 from J; bases not matched to a gene: 7. This CDR3 contains 15 residues. In DNA form, the CDR3 reads TGCGCCAGCAGGGGTCTAGCGGGGGGGCGAAATGAGCAGTTCTTC. This sequence encodes CASRGLAGGRNEQFF.

The chain recombines TRBV29-1 with TRBJ1-3, with no clear D. Germline-derived CDR1 and CDR2 are SQVTM and ANQGSEA. CDR3 length equals 13 residues. Trimming cost V 2 bases and J 0 bases, with 5 bases left between them. In nucleotides, the CDR3 is TGCAGCGTTGAAAACCTCTCTGGAAACACCATATATTTT. This codes for CSVENLSGNTIYF.

This clone occurred a few times. The CDR3 loop is CASSQEGGGHTGELFF. The CDR3 DNA is TGTGCCAGCAGCCAAGAAGGAGGGGGCCACACCGGGGAGCTGTTTTTT. V usage is TRBV4-2 and J usage is TRBJ2-2, with a possible D match to TRBD1 (7 bases). The CDR3 totals 16 residues. V lost 0 bases, J lost 3 bases, and 11 bases lay in between. Per germline, CDR1 LGHNA and CDR2 YNFKEQ.

This chain uses TRBV29-1 with TRBJ2-5, with a tentative D call TRBD1 (6 bases). Germline CDR1 and CDR2: SQVTM and ANQGSEA. The CDR3 runs to 14 residues. Trimming removed 7 bases from V and 2 bases from J, with 17 bases in between. CDR3 DNA sequence: TGCAGCGCCGGCCGGGACAAAATACAAGAGACCCAGTACTTC. Its translation is CSAGRDKIQETQYF.